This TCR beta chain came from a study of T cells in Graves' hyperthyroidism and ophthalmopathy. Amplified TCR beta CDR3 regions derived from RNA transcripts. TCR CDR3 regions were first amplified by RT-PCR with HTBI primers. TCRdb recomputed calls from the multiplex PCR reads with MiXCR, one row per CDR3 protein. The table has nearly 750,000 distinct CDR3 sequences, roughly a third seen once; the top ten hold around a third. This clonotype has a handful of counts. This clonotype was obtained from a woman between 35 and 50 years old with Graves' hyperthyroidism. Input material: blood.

CDR3: CASSETPGLAGSGELFF. For the CDR3, the DNA is TGCGCCAGCAGTGAGACCCCGGGACTAGCAGGATCGGGGGAGCTGTTTTTT. The V and J genes are TRBV10-2 and TRBJ2-2; 9 bases are shared with TRBD2. Germline V gene lookup returns CDR1 WSHSY and CDR2 SAAADI. This CDR3 has 17 amino acids. Trimming took 2 bases from V and 8 from J; bases not matched to a gene: 12.